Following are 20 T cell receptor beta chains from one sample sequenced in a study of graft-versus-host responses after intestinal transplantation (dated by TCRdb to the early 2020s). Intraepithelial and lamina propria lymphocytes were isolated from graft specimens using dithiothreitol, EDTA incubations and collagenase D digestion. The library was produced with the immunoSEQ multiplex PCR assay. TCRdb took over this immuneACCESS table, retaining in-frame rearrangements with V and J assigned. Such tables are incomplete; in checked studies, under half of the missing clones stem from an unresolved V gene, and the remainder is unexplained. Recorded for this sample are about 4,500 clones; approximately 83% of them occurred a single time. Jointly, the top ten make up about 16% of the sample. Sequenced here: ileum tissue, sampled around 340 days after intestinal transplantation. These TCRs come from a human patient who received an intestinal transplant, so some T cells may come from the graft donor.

The CDR3 sequence: CASSLRPGTGLGEQYF. The CDR3 DNA follows: TGTGCCAGCAGCCTAAGACCCGGGACAGGGCTCGGCGAGCAGTACTTC. V and J are TRBV7-8 and TRBJ2-7; TRBD1 agrees at 9 bases. The CDR3 runs 16 residues. The germline gives CDR1 SGHVS, CDR2 FQNEAQ. Trimming took 5 bases from V and 6 from J; bases not matched to a gene: 14.

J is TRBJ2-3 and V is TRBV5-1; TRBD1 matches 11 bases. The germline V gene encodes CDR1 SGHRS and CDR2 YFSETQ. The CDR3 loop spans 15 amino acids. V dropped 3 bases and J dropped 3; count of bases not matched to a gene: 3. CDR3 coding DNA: TGCGCCAGCAGCTCTGGGACAGGGGGTACAGATACGCAGTATTTT. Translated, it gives CASSSGTGGTDTQYF.

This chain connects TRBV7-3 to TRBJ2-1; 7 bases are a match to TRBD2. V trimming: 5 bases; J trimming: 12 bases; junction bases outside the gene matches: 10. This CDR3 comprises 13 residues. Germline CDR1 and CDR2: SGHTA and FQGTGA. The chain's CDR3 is CASSRTSEASQFF. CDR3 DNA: TGTGCCAGCAGCCGGACTAGTGAGGCTTCGCAGTTCTTC.

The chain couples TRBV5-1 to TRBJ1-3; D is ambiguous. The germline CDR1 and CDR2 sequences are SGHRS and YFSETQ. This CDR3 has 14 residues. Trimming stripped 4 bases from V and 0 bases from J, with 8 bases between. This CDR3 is CASSVTSSGNTIYF. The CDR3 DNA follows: TGCGCCAGCAGCGTAACGAGCTCTGGAAACACCATATATTTT.

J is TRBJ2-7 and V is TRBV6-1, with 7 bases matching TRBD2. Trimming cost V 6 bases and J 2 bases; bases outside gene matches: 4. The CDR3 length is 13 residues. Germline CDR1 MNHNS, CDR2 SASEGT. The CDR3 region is CASRGGSTYEQYF. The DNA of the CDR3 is TGTGCCAGCAGGGGAGGGAGCACCTACGAGCAGTACTTC.

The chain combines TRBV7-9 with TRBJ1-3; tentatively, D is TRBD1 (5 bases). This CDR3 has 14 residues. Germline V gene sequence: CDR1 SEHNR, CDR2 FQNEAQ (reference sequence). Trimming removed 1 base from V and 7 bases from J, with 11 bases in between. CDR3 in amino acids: CASSLEARGNTIYF. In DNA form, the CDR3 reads TGTGCCAGCAGCTTAGAAGCCCGGGGGAACACCATATATTTT.

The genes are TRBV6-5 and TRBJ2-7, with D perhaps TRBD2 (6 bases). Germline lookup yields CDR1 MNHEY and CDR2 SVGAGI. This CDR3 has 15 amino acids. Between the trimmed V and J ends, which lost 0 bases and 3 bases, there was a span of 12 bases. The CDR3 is CASSYSRDKFYEQYF. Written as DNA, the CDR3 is TGTGCCAGCAGTTACTCGCGGGATAAGTTCTACGAGCAGTACTTC.

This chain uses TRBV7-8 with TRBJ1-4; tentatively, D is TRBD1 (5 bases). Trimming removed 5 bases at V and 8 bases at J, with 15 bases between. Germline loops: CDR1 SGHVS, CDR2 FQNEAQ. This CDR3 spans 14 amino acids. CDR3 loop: CASSPRDSAEKLFF. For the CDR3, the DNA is TGTGCCAGCAGCCCTCGGGACTCGGCGGAAAAACTGTTTTTT.

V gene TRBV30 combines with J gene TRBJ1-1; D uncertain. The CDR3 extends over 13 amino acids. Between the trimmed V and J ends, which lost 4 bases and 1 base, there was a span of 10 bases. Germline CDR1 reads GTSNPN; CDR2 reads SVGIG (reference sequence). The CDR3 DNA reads TGTGCCTGGATGGGAGGGTGGAACACTGAAGCTTTCTTT. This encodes CAWMGGWNTEAFF.

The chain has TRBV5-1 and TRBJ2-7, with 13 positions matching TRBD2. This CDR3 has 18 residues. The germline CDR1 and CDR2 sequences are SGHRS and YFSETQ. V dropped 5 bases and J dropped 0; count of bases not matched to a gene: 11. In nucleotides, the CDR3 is TGCGCCAGCAGTCAACCGGCACTAGCGGGAGGGTACTCCTACGAGCAGTACTTC. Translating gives CASSQPALAGGYSYEQYF.

In DNA, the CDR3 is TGTGCCAGTGGACGGGACAGCTATGGCTACACCTTC. Translating gives CASGRDSYGYTF. The chain recombines TRBV9 with TRBJ1-2; 7 bases fit TRBD1. The V gene end was trimmed by 8 bases and the J gene end by 4 bases; junction bases not matched to a gene: 5. This CDR3 is built from 12 residues. Looked up from germline, CDR1 is SGDLS and CDR2 is YYNGEE.

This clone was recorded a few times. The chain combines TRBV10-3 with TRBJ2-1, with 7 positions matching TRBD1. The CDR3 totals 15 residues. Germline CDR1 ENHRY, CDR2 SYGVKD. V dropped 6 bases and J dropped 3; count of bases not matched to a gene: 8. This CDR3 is CAISPGTAYYNEQFF. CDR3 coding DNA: TGTGCCATCAGCCCGGGGACAGCCTACTACAATGAGCAGTTCTTC.

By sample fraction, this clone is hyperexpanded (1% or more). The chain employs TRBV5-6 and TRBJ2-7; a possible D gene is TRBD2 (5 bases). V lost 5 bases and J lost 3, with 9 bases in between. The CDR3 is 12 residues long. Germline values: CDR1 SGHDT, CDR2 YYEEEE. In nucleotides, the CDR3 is TGTGCCAGCAGGGCGGGCAACTACGAGCAGTACTTC. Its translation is CASRAGNYEQYF.

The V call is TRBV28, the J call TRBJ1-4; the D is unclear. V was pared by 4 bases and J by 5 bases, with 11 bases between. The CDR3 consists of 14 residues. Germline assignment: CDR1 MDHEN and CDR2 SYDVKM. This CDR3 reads CASSSRLSNEKLFF. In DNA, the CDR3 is TGTGCCAGCAGTTCCCGTCTATCGAATGAAAAACTGTTTTTT.

The CDR3 DNA is TGTGCCAGCAGCCCCAGGACAGGAGGGGTCTATGGCTACACCTTC. Translated: CASSPRTGGVYGYTF. The chain uses TRBV6-5 and TRBJ1-2; 7 bases align to TRBD1. The CDR3 spans 15 residues. V shed 6 bases, J shed 4 bases, and the junction held 11 bases outside the gene matches. CDR1 and CDR2 (germline): MNHEY, SVGAGI.

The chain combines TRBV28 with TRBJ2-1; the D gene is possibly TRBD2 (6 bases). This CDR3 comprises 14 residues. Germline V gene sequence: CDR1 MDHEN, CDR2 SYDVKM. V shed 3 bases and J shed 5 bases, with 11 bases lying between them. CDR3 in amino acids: CASSLDGSHNEQFF. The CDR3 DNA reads TGTGCCAGCAGTTTGGACGGGAGCCACAATGAGCAGTTCTTC.

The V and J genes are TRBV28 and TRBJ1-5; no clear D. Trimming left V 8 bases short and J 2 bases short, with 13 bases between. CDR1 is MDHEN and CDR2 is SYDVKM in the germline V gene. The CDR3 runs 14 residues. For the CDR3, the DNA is TGTGCCAGCTCAAAACCGAGGGGCAATCAGCCCCAGCATTTT. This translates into CASSKPRGNQPQHF.

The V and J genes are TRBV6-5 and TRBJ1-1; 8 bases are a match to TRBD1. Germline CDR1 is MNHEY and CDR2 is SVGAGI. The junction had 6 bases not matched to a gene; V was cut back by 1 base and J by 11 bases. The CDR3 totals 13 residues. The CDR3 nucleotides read TGTGCCAGCAGTTACTACGGACAGGGAAACGCTTTCTTT. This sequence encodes CASSYYGQGNAFF.

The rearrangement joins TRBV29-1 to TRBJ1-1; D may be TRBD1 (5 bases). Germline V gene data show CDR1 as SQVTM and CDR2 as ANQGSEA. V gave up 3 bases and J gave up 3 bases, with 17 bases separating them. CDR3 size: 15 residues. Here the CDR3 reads CSVEMAGKGDTEAFF. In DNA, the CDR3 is TGCAGCGTTGAGATGGCAGGGAAGGGCGACACTGAAGCTTTCTTT.

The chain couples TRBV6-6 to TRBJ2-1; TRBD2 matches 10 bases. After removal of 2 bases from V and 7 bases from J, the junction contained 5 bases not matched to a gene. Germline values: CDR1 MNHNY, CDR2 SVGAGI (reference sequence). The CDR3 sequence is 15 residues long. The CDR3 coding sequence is TGTGCCAGCAGTTACAGTGCTAGCGGGAGAAATGAGCAGTTCTTC. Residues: CASSYSASGRNEQFF.